Below are 22 T cell receptor beta chains sequenced from a single sample in a study of T cells in women clearing cervical HPV infection. The repertoire was sequenced with immunoSEQ multiplex PCR; TCRdb's copy has only in-frame clones and lacks some. The sample table sets out under 35,000 clones. What was sequenced was blood buffy coat. Receptor source: a woman between 18 and 69 years old with a cervical HPV16 infection that either progressed to CIN3+ or cleared (not recorded which).

As concerns this clone: The DNA ends 3 residues before the CDR3 does, and the rest of the CDR3 is filled in from the germline J gene. The chain has TRBV20-1 and TRBJ1-2, with TRBD1 identical over 9 bases. This CDR3 comprises 15 residues. With 5 bases clipped from V and 4 bases from J, the junction kept 11 bases outside the gene matches. Germline lookup yields CDR1 DFQATT and CDR2 SNEGSKA (reference sequence). CDR3 region: CSAPPPGQGIYGYTF. The sequenced CDR3 bases are TGCAGTGCTCCCCCCCCGGGACAGGGAATCTATGGC.

This clone shows up as medium-sized (0.01 to 0.1%) by frequency. The missing CDR3 end, 3 residues past where the read stops, is filled in from the germline J gene. The V and J genes are TRBV19 and TRBJ1-1; tentative D call: TRBD1 (6 bases). V shed 3 bases and J shed 0 bases, with 14 bases lying between them. Germline values: CDR1 LNHDA, CDR2 SQIVND (reference sequence). This CDR3 is 16 amino acids long. CDR3 protein: CASSITHRDMNTEAFF. The sequenced CDR3 bases are TGTGCCAGTAGTATCACACACAGGGATATGAACACTGAA.

With regard to this clone: With the read ending 3 residues before the CDR3 end, the germline J gene is used to fill in that end. This chain uses TRBV19 with TRBJ1-1, with a weak D call TRBD1 (5 bases). The germline gives CDR1 LNHDA, CDR2 SQIVND (reference sequence). Deletions cut 6 bases from V and 1 base from J, with 15 bases between. CDR3 length: 15 amino acids. CDR3 in amino acids: CASSSPGHTNTEAFF. The sequenced CDR3 bases are TGTGCCAGTAGCTCTCCCGGACATACGAACACTGAA.

Details on this clone: The read terminates 3 residues before the CDR3 end, so the remaining end is supplied by the germline J gene. The chain joins TRBV2 to TRBJ2-3, with D unclear. Germline CDR1 reads SNHLY; CDR2 reads FYNNEI. This CDR3 has 12 residues. V was shortened by 0 bases and J by 8 bases, with 6 bases between the two germline ends. The part of the CDR3 DNA that was read is TGTGCCAGCAGTGAAGCGGCCGTTACG. Amino acids: CASSEAAVT. The complete CDR3 sequence is CASSEAAVTQYF.

Turning to this clone: The read is 3 residues too short to cover the CDR3 end, so that end is filled in from the germline J gene. The gene calls are TRBV12-3 or TRBV12-4 and TRBJ2-3; TRBD2 aligns across 9 bases. V trimming: 4 bases; J trimming: 2 bases; junction bases outside the gene matches: 13. The CDR3 contains 18 residues. The DNA read from the CDR3 is TGTGCCAGCAGTTGGGTCGCGGGAGGGTCCCGGTTCACAGATACG. Protein sequence: CASSWVAGGSRFTDT. The whole CDR3 region reads CASSWVAGGSRFTDTQYF.

Worth noting for this clone: The DNA ends 3 residues before the CDR3 does, and the rest of the CDR3 is filled in from the germline J gene. The rearrangement links TRBV10-3 to TRBJ2-7; D gene uncertain. V was pared by 5 bases and J by 5 bases, with 10 bases between. The CDR3 has 12 residues. Germline CDR1 ENHRY, CDR2 SYGVKD. The CDR3 bases that were read are TGTGCCATCAGTTTAGACTCTAACGAG. Its translation is CAISLDSNE. The whole CDR3 sequence is CAISLDSNEQYF.

Measured by frequency, this clone is medium-sized. CDR3 residues: CASSLLGQDQETQYF. Partial CDR3 DNA: TGTGCCAGCTCACTTCTTGGACAGGATCAAGAGACC. The rearrangement uses TRBV18 and TRBJ2-5; 7 bases align to TRBD1. The read halts 3 residues ahead of the CDR3 end, with the missing end drawn from the germline J gene. The germline gives CDR1 KGHSH, CDR2 LQKENI. J gave up 2 bases and V 4 bases, and 7 bases lay outside the gene matches. The length of the CDR3 is 15 residues. The variable domain in full, completed from reference TRBV18 and TRBJ2-5, reads NAGVMQNPRHLVRRRGQEARLRCSPMKGHSHVYWYRQLPEEGLKFMVYLQKENIIDESGMPKERFSAEFPKEGPSILRIQQVVRGDSAAYFCASSLLGQDQETQYFGPGTRLLVL.

Points on this clone: The CDR3 end falls 3 residues outside the read, so it is completed with the germline J gene. The chain has TRBV2 and TRBJ2-1; 7 positions agree with TRBD1. Germline CDR1 is SNHLY and CDR2 is FYNNEI. Trimming removed 3 bases from V and 5 bases from J; junction bases left unmatched: 10. CDR3 length: 16 residues. CDR3 DNA, as far as it was read: TGTGCCAGCAGTGATCGACAGGGCAAAGGACACAATGAG. This translates into CASSDRQGKGHNE. The entire CDR3 sequence reads CASSDRQGKGHNEQFF.

In regard to this clone: The missing CDR3 end, 3 residues past where the read stops, is filled in from the germline J gene. The chain uses TRBV9 and TRBJ1-2; no clear D. CDR1 and CDR2 (germline): SGDLS, YYNGEE. Between the trimmed V and J ends, which lost 0 bases and 0 bases, there was a span of 9 bases. There are 15 residues in the CDR3. The chain's CDR3 is CASSVAAGANYGYTF. CDR3 DNA, as far as it was read: TGTGCCAGCAGCGTAGCGGCAGGAGCTAACTATGGC.

Note on this clone: Sequencing ends 3 residues short of the CDR3 end; the germline J gene provides the rest. The V gene is TRBV7-2, the J gene TRBJ1-2; TRBD1 matches at 10 bases. The CDR3 consists of 16 residues. Per the germline V gene, CDR1 is SGHTA and CDR2 is FQGNSA. The DNA read from the CDR3 is TGTGCCAGCAGCTTAGCTCTCGGACAGGGGGGAGGAGGC. It encodes CASSLALGQGGGG. From start to end, the CDR3 is CASSLALGQGGGGYTF.

Comment on this clone: The read ends 3 residues before the CDR3 terminus; that terminus is restored from the germline J gene. V is TRBV29-1 and J is TRBJ1-4, with TRBD1 identical over 8 bases. This CDR3 region has 14 residues. Germline V CDR1 and CDR2: SQVTM, ANQGSEA. The CDR3 is CSVADRAGDSPLFF. Partial CDR3 DNA: TGCAGCGTTGCGGACAGGGCGGGGGATTCACCA.

Remarks on this clone: With the read ending 3 residues before the CDR3 end, the germline J gene is used to fill in that end. The V call is TRBV10-3, the J call TRBJ1-2; the D gene is possibly TRBD1 (6 bases). The CDR3 is 13 residues long. Germline CDR1 is ENHRY and CDR2 is SYGVKD. The chain's CDR3 is CASSPQGSESYTF. Partial CDR3 DNA: TGTGCCAGTAGTCCCCAGGGGTCTGAAAGC.

CDR3 region: CSARDPAGLSTDTQYF. Incomplete CDR3 DNA: TGCAGTGCTAGAGATCCAGCGGGGTTAAGCACAGATACG. The chain links TRBV20-1 to TRBJ2-3, with 7 bases aligning to TRBD2. The observed sequence ends 3 residues before the CDR3 terminus, with the missing tail filled in from the germline J gene. Germline values: CDR1 DFQATT, CDR2 SNEGSKA (reference sequence). Losses at the gene ends were 0 bases for V and 0 bases for J; bases not matched to a gene: 6. This CDR3 is built from 16 residues.

Comment on this clone: Coverage ceases 3 residues before the CDR3 finishes, and the germline J gene fills in the end. This chain connects TRBV5-1 to TRBJ2-1; 10 bases agree with TRBD2. Unmatched junction bases numbered 5, after V lost 4 bases and J lost 1 base. CDR3 size: 16 residues. Germline assignment: CDR1 SGHRS and CDR2 YFSETQ. The CDR3 is CASSRRTSGSYNEQFF. Incomplete CDR3 DNA: TGCGCCAGCAGCAGAAGGACTAGCGGATCCTACAATGAG.

Turning to this clone: One junction end disagrees with the germline gene, perhaps due to a read error. Read coverage stops 3 residues before the CDR3 terminus; the germline J gene supplies the remainder. The chain is built from TRBV5-1 and TRBJ2-5; D ambiguous. Germline V gene sequence: CDR1 SGHRS, CDR2 YFSETQ. This CDR3 region has 11 residues. The CDR3 bases that were read are TGCGCCAGCAGCACAGAAGATACC. Its protein product is CASSTEDT. The full-length CDR3 reads as CASSTEDTQYF.

As to this clone: The read ends 3 residues early relative to the CDR3; the germline J gene fills the gap. The J gene is TRBJ2-4, the V gene TRBV20-1; D gene unclear. The germline V gene encodes CDR1 DFQATT and CDR2 SNEGSKA (reference sequence). The CDR3 consists of 10 residues. The CDR3 reads CSASAYGQYF. CDR3 DNA (partial): TGCAGTGCTAGCGCTTACGGT.

Worth noting for this clone: Read data end 3 residues before the CDR3 end; the end is taken from the germline J gene. V usage is TRBV4-1 and J usage is TRBJ1-2; 8 nucleotides line up with TRBD1. This CDR3 region has 14 residues. Germline assignment: CDR1 MGHRA and CDR2 YSYEKL. CDR3: CASSRDRTGKGYTF. The CDR3 DNA, read in part, is TGCGCCAGCAGCCGAGATCGGACAGGGAAAGGC.

Note on this clone: The read terminates 3 residues ahead of where the CDR3 ends, so the germline J gene completes it. The rearrangement joins TRBV7-2 to TRBJ2-2; no definite D call. V was clipped by 2 bases and J by 4 bases, with 8 bases between them. Germline values: CDR1 SGHTA, CDR2 FQGNSA. The CDR3 consists of 14 residues. The CDR3 loop reads CASSLLQVTGELFF. The covered CDR3 bases are TGTGCCAGCAGCTTATTGCAGGTCACCGGGGAG.

With regard to this clone: The read terminates 3 residues before the CDR3 end, so the remaining end is supplied by the germline J gene. The V and J genes are TRBV7-7 and TRBJ2-6; 8 bases are shared with TRBD1. CDR3 length: 16 residues. Germline values: CDR1 SSHAT, CDR2 FNYEAQ (reference sequence). J gave up 3 bases and V 4 bases, and 5 bases lay outside the gene matches. The CDR3 bases that were read are TGTGCCAGCAGCTCTGCAGGGGGCGGTGGGGCCAACGTC. Protein product: CASSSAGGGGANV. The whole CDR3 protein reads CASSSAGGGGANVLTF.

Details on this clone: Read sequence stops 3 residues before the CDR3 end, and the germline J gene provides the missing end. The V gene is TRBV12-3 or TRBV12-4, the J gene TRBJ1-2; TRBD1 is a possible D gene (6 bases). V dropped 4 bases and J dropped 3 bases, with 15 bases sitting between them. This CDR3 has 15 residues. CDR3 loop: CASSSDRLGDYGYTF. CDR3 DNA (partial): TGTGCCAGCAGTTCCGACAGGTTAGGGGACTATGGC.

With regard to this clone: The CDR3 is cut off 3 residues early in the read; its end comes from the germline J gene. V and J are TRBV7-2 and TRBJ1-1; 7 nucleotides line up with TRBD1. Germline loops: CDR1 SGHTA, CDR2 FQGNSA. The CDR3 runs 14 residues. J was trimmed by 7 bases and V by 0 bases; bases with no gene match: 5. The part of the CDR3 DNA that was read is TGTGCCAGCAGCTTAGCAGGGGGCTTCGGTGAA. Translated, it gives CASSLAGGFGE. The whole CDR3 is CASSLAGGFGEAFF.

A word on this clone: The CDR3 extends 3 residues past the end of the read, so its final part is completed from the germline J gene. The gene calls are TRBV5-4 and TRBJ1-3, with D unclear. This CDR3 is 13 amino acids long. Trimming removed 0 bases at V and 4 bases at J, with 5 bases between. CDR1 is SGHNT, CDR2 YYREEE, per germline (reference sequence). CDR3 DNA, as far as it was read: TGTGCCAGCAGCTTGGAAGCCGGAAACACC. Translated, it gives CASSLEAGNT. The entire CDR3 protein reads CASSLEAGNTIYF.